The clone carrying this TCR beta chain was observed a handful of times. Its antigen remains unidentified. This sample stems from a study of beta chain features in type 1 diabetes. The study's findings and limits: Moderate but significant shortening of TCRB CDR3s was recorded in all four CD4+ subsets from Type 1 diabetes patients. Researchers reported that naive, central memory and Treg TCRB repertoires appeared more similar in patients than in healthy donors.

Expressed TCRB transcripts were sequenced because the isolated RNA had all been reverse transcribed beforehand. Here immunoSEQ multiplex PCR was the method, and the copy in TCRdb shows in-frame clones only, minus some. The sample has fewer than 350,000 clones; approximately 16% are singletons. Sorting of CD4+ naive, central memory, regulatory and stem cell-like memory cells was performed via CD45RO/CCR7/CD25/CD127/CD95/CD27. The V gene's germline CDR1 is MNHEY and CDR2 SVGAGI. J gave up 7 bases and V 6 bases, and 7 bases lay outside the gene matches. CDR3 length: 13 residues. The rearrangement joins TRBV6-5 to TRBJ2-5, with 8 bases fitting TRBD2. This clonotype was obtained from a man aged 18 to 30 with type 1 diabetes. The sample consisted of naive CD4+ T cells from blood. The CDR3 spells CASSFGLAGTQYF. CDR3 in DNA: TGTGCCAGCAGCTTTGGACTAGCAGGGACCCAGTACTTC.